The 4 T cell receptor beta chains listed next were all sequenced from one sample in a study of blood T cells in healthy people across ages. A J-beta primer mix and a sample-barcoded 5' primer were used in a second PCR of about 6 to 12 cycles. TCRdb itself ran the 5' RACE reads through MiXCR, one entry per CDR3 protein. In the table there are 600,000 to 650,000 distinct CDR3 sequences, 58% of which are singletons. The specimen sequenced was blood. Receptors were obtained from a man between 60 and 75 years old in good health.

In this sample, this clonotype turned up once. V is TRBV28 and J is TRBJ1-2; no clear D gene. Germline-derived CDR1 and CDR2 are MDHEN and SYDVKM. Deletions cut 7 bases from V and 7 bases from J, with 13 bases between. The CDR3 is 12 amino acids. The CDR3, as DNA: TGTGCCAGCACCCCCGGGTTGGTTGGCTACACCTTC. It yields the protein CASTPGLVGYTF.

V and J are TRBV3-1 and TRBJ1-2; 8 positions agree with TRBD1. Germline V gives CDR1 LGHDT, CDR2 YNNKEL (reference sequence). Trimming at V came to 6 bases and at J to 8 bases, leaving 20 bases not matched to a gene. CDR3 length: 17 amino acids. CDR3 in amino acids: CASSRQGARQGSSGYTF. The CDR3 nucleotides are TGTGCCAGCAGTCGACAAGGGGCGCGACAGGGGTCGTCCGGCTACACCTTC.

The V call is TRBV4-2, the J call TRBJ2-1, with 10 bases identical to TRBD2. J was trimmed by 4 bases and V by 7 bases; bases with no gene match: 7. Germline CDR1 is LGHNA and CDR2 is YNFKEQ. CDR3 length: 15 amino acids. The CDR3 is CASNRGLAKYNEQFF. The CDR3 bases are TGTGCCAGCAACAGGGGACTAGCGAAGTACAATGAGCAGTTCTTC.

This chain joins TRBV20-1 and TRBJ2-5, with 8 bases matching TRBD1. Trimming at V came to 5 bases and at J to 4 bases, leaving 12 bases not matched to a gene. The CDR3 spans 15 residues. Germline CDR1 DFQATT, CDR2 SNEGSKA (reference sequence). The CDR3 DNA reads as TGCAGTGCTGTAGCCCCCAGGACAGGGTTAGAGACCCAGTACTTC. This encodes CSAVAPRTGLETQYF.